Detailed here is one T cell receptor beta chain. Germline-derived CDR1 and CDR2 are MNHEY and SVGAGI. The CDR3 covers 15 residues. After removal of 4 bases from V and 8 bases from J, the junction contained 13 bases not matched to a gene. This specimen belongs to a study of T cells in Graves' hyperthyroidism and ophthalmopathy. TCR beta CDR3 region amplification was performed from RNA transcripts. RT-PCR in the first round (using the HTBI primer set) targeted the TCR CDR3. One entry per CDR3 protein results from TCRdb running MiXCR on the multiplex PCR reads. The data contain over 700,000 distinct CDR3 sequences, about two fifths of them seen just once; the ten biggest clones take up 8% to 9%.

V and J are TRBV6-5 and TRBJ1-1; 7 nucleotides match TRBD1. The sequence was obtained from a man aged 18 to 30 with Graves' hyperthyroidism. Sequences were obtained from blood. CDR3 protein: CASSFSRQGGTEAFF. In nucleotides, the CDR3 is TGTGCCAGCAGTTTCTCGCGACAGGGCGGCACCGAAGCTTTCTTT.